Reported below is one T cell receptor beta chain. The sample is drawn from a study of blood T cell repertoires in COVID-19. About the study: PBMCs, B-cell-depleted T cells, or T cells provided the cDNA or gDNA that made up the material.

Germline V gene sequence: CDR1 MNHNS, CDR2 SASEGT. Trimming took off 1 base at V and 7 bases at J, with 13 bases between the two ends. This CDR3 is 15 amino acids long. Study processing details: Reference gene primer amplification gave estimated nucleated cell counts. Sequencing was performed with immunoSEQ multiplex PCR; in TCRdb, only in-frame clones are kept and a portion is missing. The D gene and trimming were derived from the DNA, and the V and J assignments and clone size from that table. The sample lists some 68,000 clones, 90% occurring once. Seattle's cohort entered during active infection and was followed longitudinally.

The clonotype was recovered from a man in his fifties or sixties with COVID-19, enrolled during active disease. The sample was peripheral blood. V is TRBV6-1 and J is TRBJ1-4; no clear D. The CDR3 DNA is TGTGCCAGCAGTGAAGGTCCGGAGACGGGTGAAAAACTGTTTTTT. Its protein product is CASSEGPETGEKLFF.